The 20 T cell receptor beta chains listed next were all sequenced from one sample in a study of radiotherapy plus CTLA-4 blockade in lung cancer. The data were produced by immunoSEQ multiplex PCR, yet TCRdb's version contains in-frame clones alone and is incomplete. The table records tens of thousands of clones, more than 60% of them present only once. Specimen: peripheral blood, collected from a patient treated with radiotherapy plus ipilimumab. These receptors were taken from a human donor with non-small cell lung cancer who had a partial response to radiotherapy plus ipilimumab. Some clones in this sample may be carry-over from other donors' samples.

The gene calls are TRBV6-6 and TRBJ2-7; D is possibly TRBD2 (6 bases). V dropped 5 bases and J dropped 4 bases, with 18 bases sitting between them. The length of the CDR3 is 15 residues. Germline V gives CDR1 MNHNY, CDR2 SVGAGI (reference sequence). The CDR3 DNA reads as TGTGCCAGCAGTACCGCGGGACTCCATTCTTACGAGCAGTACTTC. Amino acids: CASSTAGLHSYEQYF.

This chain links TRBV18 with TRBJ2-7, with D perhaps TRBD2 (6 bases). Trimming cost V 8 bases and J 0 bases, with 17 bases left between them. Germline V gene data show CDR1 as KGHSH and CDR2 as LQKENI. The CDR3 runs to 15 residues. CDR3 sequence (DNA): TGTGCCAGCCGCGCGACCGGACTATCCTCCTACGAGCAGTACTTC. This translates into CASRATGLSSYEQYF.

There are a few counts of this clone. The J gene is TRBJ2-6, the V gene TRBV19; 7 nucleotides line up with TRBD1. The V segment lost 5 bases and the J segment 4 bases; nucleotides outside the gene matches: 8. This CDR3 is 16 amino acids long. Germline V CDR1 and CDR2: LNHDA, SQIVND (reference sequence). DNA for the CDR3: TGTGCCAGTAGTCCCAGGGGGTTTGAAGGGGCCAACGTCCTGACTTTC. Translation gives CASSPRGFEGANVLTF. Drawing the rest from reference TRBV19 and TRBJ2-6, the complete variable domain is DGGITQSPKYLFRKEGQNVTLSCEQNLNHDAMYWYRQDPGQGLRLIYYSQIVNDFQKGDIAEGYSVSREKKESFPLTVTSAQKNPTAFYLCASSPRGFEGANVLTFGAGSRLTVL.

The V and J genes are TRBV18 and TRBJ2-3; 12 bases are shared with TRBD2. V trimming: 5 bases; J trimming: 3 bases; junction bases outside the gene matches: 6. Germline V gene data show CDR1 as KGHSH and CDR2 as LQKENI. There are 16 residues in the CDR3. The CDR3 spells CASSKTSGGRTDTQYF. The DNA of the CDR3 is TGTGCCAGCTCAAAGACTAGCGGGGGTCGGACAGATACGCAGTATTTT.

This clone showed up just once. This chain links TRBV2 with TRBJ2-2, with 7 bases lining up with TRBD2. Germline V CDR1 and CDR2: SNHLY, FYNNEI. The CDR3 consists of 15 residues. V lost 7 bases and J lost 7; bases outside the gene matches: 12. Here the CDR3 DNA reads TGTGCCAGCATTAGGTTGGCGGGAGTGATCGGGGAGCTGTTTTTT. Its translation: CASIRLAGVIGELFF.

The chain employs TRBV13 and TRBJ2-7, with 8 bases lining up with TRBD1. J was trimmed by 9 bases and V by 5 bases; bases with no gene match: 3. Germline V CDR1 and CDR2: PRHDT, FYEKMQ (reference sequence). The CDR3 consists of 11 residues. CDR3 loop: CASSDRGRQYF. The CDR3 nucleotides are TGTGCCAGCAGCGACAGGGGAAGGCAGTACTTC.

V and J are TRBV9 and TRBJ2-3; TRBD1 is a possible D gene (5 bases). Trimming pared 7 bases from V and 2 bases from J, leaving 17 bases between. CDR3 length equals 15 residues. Germline CDR1 reads SGDLS; CDR2 reads YYNGEE. The CDR3 reads CASSIGVATTDTQYF. The DNA of the CDR3 is TGTGCCAGCTCAATAGGGGTAGCTACCACAGATACGCAGTATTTT.

J is TRBJ2-3 and V is TRBV10-1; 11 bases are a match to TRBD1. CDR3 size: 15 residues. Germline trimming cut 6 bases from V and 5 bases from J; bases unmatched to any gene: 7. Germline V gene data show CDR1 as WNHNN and CDR2 as SYGVQD (reference sequence). The CDR3 region is CASSGGTGGKDTQYF. The CDR3 region has the DNA TGCGCCAGCAGCGGGGGGACAGGGGGAAAAGATACGCAGTATTTT.

This chain joins TRBV30 and TRBJ2-7; maybe TRBD2 (5 bases). CDR3 length: 11 residues. V dropped 7 bases and J dropped 9 bases, with 16 bases sitting between them. In germline, CDR1 is GTSNPN, CDR2 SVGIG (reference sequence). The CDR3 reads CAYLLAPVQYF. DNA for the CDR3: TGTGCCTACCTGCTAGCCCCGGTGCAGTACTTC.

The CDR3 DNA sequence: TGTGCCAGCAGCCGTTCAACGAGGTTGAACACTGAAGCTTTCTTT. This translates into CASSRSTRLNTEAFF. The chain uses TRBV11-2 and TRBJ1-1; D unclear. The CDR3 sequence is 15 residues long. V gave up 5 bases and J gave up 0 bases, with 13 bases separating them. Germline-derived CDR1 and CDR2 are SGHAT and FQNNGV.

The rearrangement uses TRBV2 and TRBJ2-1; weak D call: TRBD1 (6 bases). CDR1 is SNHLY, CDR2 FYNNEI, per germline. The CDR3 loop spans 14 amino acids. Trimming cost V 6 bases and J 4 bases, with 13 bases left between them. The CDR3 coding sequence is TGTGCCAGCAGGACCGGGACAAATTACAATGAGCAGTTCTTC. Translation gives CASRTGTNYNEQFF.

In DNA, the CDR3 is TGTGCCAGCAGCTTAGTGGGCGGGAGTACTACCGGGGAGCTGTTTTTT. Translating gives CASSLVGGSTTGELFF. The rearrangement links TRBV7-3 to TRBJ2-2; 7 bases fit TRBD2. This CDR3 is built from 16 residues. The ends lost 2 bases at V and 5 bases at J; junction bases unmatched: 8. From germline, CDR1 is SGHTA and CDR2 FQGTGA.

The CDR3 spells CASSQEASGAGYNEQFF. In DNA form, the CDR3 reads TGTGCCAGCAGCCAAGAGGCTAGCGGGGCCGGCTACAATGAGCAGTTCTTC. This chain links TRBV4-2 with TRBJ2-1; 9 bases fit TRBD2. V dropped 0 bases and J dropped 3; count of bases not matched to a gene: 6. Germline assignment: CDR1 LGHNA and CDR2 YNFKEQ. The CDR3 is 17 amino acids.

This rearrangement joins TRBV25-1 to TRBJ2-2; D ambiguous. Trimming left V 2 bases short and J 2 bases short, with 9 bases between. The germline gives CDR1 MGHDK, CDR2 SYGVNS. The CDR3 consists of 15 residues. CDR3 sequence reads: CASSERVPNTGELFF. Here the CDR3 DNA reads TGTGCCAGCAGTGAACGGGTGCCTAACACCGGGGAGCTGTTTTTT.

There are a few counts of this clone. The chain recombines TRBV4-1 with TRBJ2-7, with D possibly matching TRBD2 (5 bases). Germline loops: CDR1 MGHRA, CDR2 YSYEKL. The CDR3 contains 12 residues. V shed 1 base and J shed 7 bases, with 8 bases lying between them. The CDR3 DNA sequence: TGCGCCAGCAGCCAAGTATCGGGAGAGCAGTACTTC. It is translated as CASSQVSGEQYF.

The rearrangement uses TRBV7-2 and TRBJ2-3; D is perhaps TRBD2 (5 bases). Germline CDR1 SGHTA, CDR2 FQGNSA. This CDR3 is 14 amino acids long. The V gene lost 5 bases and the J gene lost 2 bases, with 11 bases spanning the gap. The CDR3 region has the DNA TGTGCCAGCAGCCCTAGCAGATACACAGATACGCAGTATTTT. Its translation is CASSPSRYTDTQYF. The full variable domain, completed using reference TRBV7-2 and TRBJ2-3, is GAGVSQSPSNKVTEKGKDVELRCDPISGHTALYWYRQSLGQGLEFLIYFQGNSAPDKSGLPSDRFSAERTGGSVSTLTIQRTQQEDSAVYLCASSPSRYTDTQYFGPGTRLTVL.

CDR3: CASSLQGYGTGELFF. CDR3 in DNA: TGTGCCAGTAGTCTCCAGGGATACGGCACCGGGGAGCTGTTTTTT. The chain employs TRBV19 and TRBJ2-2; possible D gene TRBD1, 5 bases. The V end lost 5 bases, the J end lost 4 bases, and 14 bases lay between the germline ends. Per germline, CDR1 LNHDA and CDR2 SQIVND (reference sequence). The CDR3 has 15 amino acids.

This clone was detected only once. CDR3 nucleotide sequence: TGCGCCAGCAGCTTGGCCCCTAGCGGGGGTGGGTCAGATACGCAGTATTTT. Amino acid sequence: CASSLAPSGGGSDTQYF. The chain carries TRBV5-1 and TRBJ2-3; 10 positions agree with TRBD2. Trimming took 0 bases from V and 4 from J; bases not matched to a gene: 8. CDR1 and CDR2 from the germline V gene are SGHRS and YFSETQ. The CDR3 totals 17 residues.

The chain joins TRBV7-9 to TRBJ2-3; 7 nucleotides agree with TRBD1. The CDR3 is 16 amino acids. V trimming: 3 bases; J trimming: 1 base; junction bases outside the gene matches: 7. Germline CDR1 reads SEHNR; CDR2 reads FQNEAQ (reference sequence). CDR3 protein: CASSFPSTGGTDTQYF. In nucleotides, the CDR3 is TGTGCCAGCAGCTTCCCCTCCACAGGGGGCACAGATACGCAGTATTTT.

The chain employs TRBV4-3 and TRBJ2-7; TRBD2 matches 13 bases. The CDR3 spans 15 residues. Trimming removed 1 base from V and 7 bases from J; junction bases left unmatched: 4. Per germline, CDR1 LGHNA and CDR2 YSLEER. The CDR3 nucleotides read TGCGCCAGCAGCCAAGTACTAGCGGGGGGGCTTGAGCAGTACTTC. Protein: CASSQVLAGGLEQYF.